This T cell receptor (beta chain) originates from a study of cytomegalovirus exposure and HLA in healthy donors (dated by TCRdb to about 2017). A note on the overall study: In an earlier analysis of several hundred of the donors, approximately 260 Gb of sequence data and some 100 million unique TCR beta sequences from roughly 200 million T cells were reported. A separate validation cohort of about 110 different subjects was used in addition to the roughly 670-subject first cohort. All discovery cohort repertoires had been generated on a single sequencing platform. Rather than using new phenotypic data, the later analysis identified candidate immune exposures from TCR beta sequences and from how often those sequences occurred across donors. The study combined high-throughput TCR immunosequencing, statistical association of individual TCRs with disease status, and machine learning to predict cytomegalovirus infection status. A later analysis re-analyzed previously published TCR beta repertoires from 600 to 850 donors and added high-resolution HLA genotyping to study TCR occurrence patterns. A later genetic analysis took genome-wide SNP genotypes for about 65% of the roughly 670 donors and used that subset as a discovery cohort. An early release that covered some 630 HLA-typed donors contained about 300 gigabases of sequencing data and tens of millions of unique TCR sequences. Donor age, sex, ethnicity and CMV serostatus were compiled together with the repertoire data. The number of typed donors differed by locus: 629-630 for A, B, C, DRB1 and DQB1; some 540 for DQA1; roughly 600 for DPA1; and roughly 490 for DPB1. The study was designed to test whether signatures of past pathogen exposure could be identified by cataloging public T cell receptors. The genetic ancestry cluster associated with self-reported Caucasian donors included around 76% of the roughly 400 genotyped donors. To decide whether each TCR beta V gene segment behaved as functional or pseudogenic, an earlier analysis of fewer than 750 of the donors relied on high-throughput TCR beta sequencing. The study used immunosequencing to profile the T cell repertoires of several hundred subjects and linked those repertoires to cytomegalovirus serostatus. Among some 400 genotyped donors of the cohort, an average of around 250,000 unique TCR beta nucleotide sequences was sequenced per donor, of which approximately 18% were non-productive. Roughly 5 DR-DQ haplotypes were treated as single units for association and clustering because of strong linkage in the cohort. Both class I and class II loci were covered by HLA typing, at four-digit resolution.

Library creation used the immunoSEQ multiplex PCR assay. A mixture of 60 forward primers for TCR Vbeta segments and 13 reverse primers for TCR Jbeta segments was used in the multiplex PCR. The CDR3 region of rearranged TCR beta genes was amplified from genomic DNA by a multiplex PCR assay. Amplified TCR beta libraries were sequenced as 87-base-pair reads on the Illumina HiSeq System. Per the authors' processing: In a later analysis, some 80 million unique TCR beta chains were counted across the 690 or so repertoires, and roughly 11 million of these chains were shared by at least two donors. Raw reads were error-corrected and collapsed into unique sequences with a nearest-neighbor algorithm that merged closely related sequences to remove PCR and sequencing errors. To assign V, D and J gene segments, CDR3 sequences were aligned to IMGT reference sequences. For a sequence to be retained, a match of at least six nucleotides was required to both a V gene segment and a J gene segment. A rearrangement was called productive if the CDR3 had no stop codons and remained in frame with V and J, and every other rearrangement was called non-productive. CDR3 was defined according to IMGT convention as the region running from the second conserved V-encoded cysteine to the conserved J-encoded phenylalanine. Sequences without an unambiguous match to a single V gene segment were excluded from the earlier analysis of several hundred of the donors. In an earlier analysis of around 590 of the donors, a V segment was called functional when productive rearrangements were above 56.7%, and segregating when the standard deviation between donors exceeded 5%. To diagnose cytomegalovirus status from the catalog of TCR beta chain sequences, a statistical classification framework was built. In a later analysis, TCR nucleotide sequences were compared against IMGT/GENE-DB human TR gene sequences so that V and J genes could be assigned. In a later analysis, CDR3 sequences and most-parsimonious VDJ recombination scenarios were assigned using the TCRdist pipeline. In a later analysis, each TCR beta chain was defined by its CDR3 amino acid sequence together with its V-gene family, and reads lacking a unique V-gene family were excluded. In a later analysis, some 600 highly shared, low-generation-probability nucleotide sequences were removed to address suspected cross-contamination and a sequencing artifact. In a later analysis, a clonal expansion index was calculated for each public chain from normalized within-repertoire ranks of inferred template counts. In a later analysis, generation probabilities were computed with a VDJ recombination model fitted to out-of-frame rearrangements, and the resulting probabilities were checked against IGoR. Hypergeometric tests were used in a later analysis to score TCR-TCR, TCR-HLA and TCR-CMV co-occurrence, with a repertoire-size bias correction applied to the TCR pairs. In a later analysis, false discovery rates were estimated by permuting HLA or CMV assignments 20 times. A later analysis grouped co-occurring TCRs with DBSCAN, adding TCRdist sequence similarity when clustering within HLA-allele-positive subsets. Repertoires with fewer than 30,000 or more than 120,000 public chains were left out of co-occurrence clustering, as were about 5 repertoires with anomalous nucleotide sharing. Entries here come from immuneACCESS through TCRdb and include only in-frame sequences with V and J called. Some clones fail to appear in such tables; in the studies checked, an unresolved V gene covers under half of the shortfall, and the cause of the remainder is unknown. V and J calls and clone size are as listed in that table; D and trimming were resolved from the DNA. For this sample there are 130,000 to 150,000 clones; roughly 80% appear just once. The top ten hold 6.5% to 8.5% of the sample.

Findings and caveats that apply to the study as a whole: While some public TCRs were present in many individuals, most TCR sequences turned up only very rarely across donors. The classifier was reported to diagnose cytomegalovirus status with high specificity and sensitivity in both the original and validation cohorts. It was suggested by the authors that the approach could potentially be generalized to other disease states and immunological phenotypes. Some IMGT-functional V segments, including TRBV6-2 and TRBV6-3, could not be distinguished by the 87-base-pair reads and were therefore excluded. Only TCR beta chains were sequenced in this cohort, and the absence of alpha or paired-chain data limited detectable features. A further reported finding was that TCR beta sequences accurately predicted the HLA-A and HLA-B alleles for most subjects in the first cohort. A few of the identified cytomegalovirus-associated TCR beta chains were confirmed in vitro to be specific for cytomegalovirus antigens. A group of highly shared sequence variants was considered likely to be a technical artifact of the sequencing pipeline. In a later genetic analysis, a missense DCLRE1C variant was associated with V-gene and J-gene trimming of TCR beta chains, and the association was replicated in an independent cohort. An earlier analysis of approximately 600 of the donors showed that most TCR beta V segments appeared in productive rearrangements either about 87% or about 30% of the time, which broadly matched IMGT annotations. Compared with the approximately 700-donor mean, donors in an Asian-associated ancestry cluster had fewer N-insertions in productive TCRs, according to a later genetic analysis. In the study, some 160 TCR beta chains were listed as associated with cytomegalovirus. Linkage disequilibrium might explain the correlated functional status among segregating V segments, but an unknown experimental factor could not be excluded. In a later analysis, HLA-associated TCR beta chains showed more clonal expansion and lower generation probabilities than non-associated chains that were equally common. Because counts were too low, seventeen rarely observed V segments, including chromosome 9 orphons, were excluded from the earlier analysis of a few hundred of the donors. When HLA alleles, especially DR and DQ, strongly co-occurred, TCR associations were difficult to assign to individual alleles. A later analysis found that most CMV-associated TCR beta chains appeared HLA-restricted, with HLA associations seemingly driven largely by CMV exposure. According to a later analysis, TCR association rates differed among HLA loci, with DRB1 alleles showing the most associated TCRs and HLA-C alleles showing the fewest. CMV serostatus was the only immune exposure information available for the cohort. According to a later analysis, parvovirus B19, influenza, CMV and Epstein-Barr virus appeared linked to several top co-occurrence clusters. Presence/absence analyses assumed roughly uniform sequencing depth across donors, an assumption that may not hold. At a false discovery rate of 0.05, a later analysis linked under 20,000 TCR beta sequences to specific HLA alleles. Because some donors lacked HLA typing at each locus, the association tests relied only on the typed subset.

Cut back by 3 bases and 1 base, the V and J ends lie 5 bases apart. Including cysteine and phenylalanine, the CDR3 has 13 amino acids. The read is trimmed to its CDR3 DNA, 39 bases read in frame from base 1. CDR1 and CDR2 are drawn from the germline V gene: SGHRS, YFSETQ. Comments on this clone: The target of this receptor is not known. No per-base quality is available; no much larger clone lies one base away.

The cohort comprised 666 healthy bone marrow donors. All cohort members were sampled while nominally healthy, although unrecorded immune exposures were likely present. The donor tested CMV seropositive and was one of the 289 seropositive cohort members. Every donor gave a peripheral blood sample, and the peripheral blood mononuclear cells from that sample were used for TCR beta sequencing. The Qiagen DNeasy Blood Extraction Kit was used to extract genomic DNA from the blood cell samples. The sequence is built from TRBV5-1 and TRBJ1-3, with an unclear D gene assignment. This TCR was recovered from a woman in her 40s in good health and CMV-seropositive. Material: PBMCs. The CDR3 protein: CASSSSSGNTIYF. The sequence in DNA is TGCGCCAGCAGCTCCTCGTCTGGAAACACCATATATTTT.